This T cell receptor (beta chain) was identified in a study of identical twins. TCRdb called the 5' RACE reads again in MiXCR, with one record for every CDR3 protein. The sample contains just under 650,000 distinct CDR3 sequences, roughly 6.6% of which appear only once. Regarding this clonotype: As yet, its antigen is unknown. Relative to the germline gene, one junction end is altered; a read error may explain this.

Broader study findings: Those out-of-frame alpha sequences shared by twins showed an excess of low generation probability.

This same sample was also taken into another study, of yellow fever vaccine responses in identical twins.

This TCR was sampled from a woman between 18 and 29 years old in good health. The sequencing input was PBMCs.

CDR3 sequence reads: CSAETSYNGQFF. CDR3 in DNA: TGCAGTGCCGAGACTTCATACAATGGGCAGTTCTTC. This chain uses TRBV20-1 with TRBJ2-1; D is unclear. Germline V gene sequence: CDR1 DFQATT, CDR2 SNEGSKA (reference sequence). The CDR3 consists of 12 residues.